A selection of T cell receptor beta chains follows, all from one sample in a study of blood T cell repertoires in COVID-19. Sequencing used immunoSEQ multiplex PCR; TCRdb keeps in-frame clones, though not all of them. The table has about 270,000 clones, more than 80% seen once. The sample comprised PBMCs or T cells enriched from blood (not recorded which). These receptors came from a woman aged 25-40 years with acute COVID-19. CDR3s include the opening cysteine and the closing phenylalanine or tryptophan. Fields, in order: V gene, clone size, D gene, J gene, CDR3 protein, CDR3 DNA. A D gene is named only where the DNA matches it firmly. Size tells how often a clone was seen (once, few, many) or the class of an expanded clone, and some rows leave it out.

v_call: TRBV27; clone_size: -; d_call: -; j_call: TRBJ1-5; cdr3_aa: CASSPTGWVNNQPQHF; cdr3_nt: TGTGCCAGCAGTCCTACAGGGTGGGTAAACAATCAGCCCCAGCATTTT
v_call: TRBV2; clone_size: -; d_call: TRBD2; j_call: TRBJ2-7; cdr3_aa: CASSEGLADLYEQYF; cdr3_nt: TGTGCCAGCAGTGAAGGACTAGCGGATCTCTACGAGCAGTACTTC
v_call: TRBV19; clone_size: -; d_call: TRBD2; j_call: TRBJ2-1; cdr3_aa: CASSYPLRLAGGPAYNEQFF; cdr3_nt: TGTGCCAGTAGTTACCCTCTGCGACTAGCGGGAGGGCCGGCCTACAATGAGCAGTTCTTC
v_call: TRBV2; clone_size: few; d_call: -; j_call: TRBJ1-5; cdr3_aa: CASSDLGRSNQPQHF; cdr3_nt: TGTGCCAGCAGTGATCTGGGGAGGAGCAATCAGCCCCAGCATTTT
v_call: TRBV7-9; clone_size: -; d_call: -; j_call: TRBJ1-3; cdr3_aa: CASSLSTASGNTIYF; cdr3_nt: TGTGCCAGCAGCTTATCGACAGCCTCTGGAAACACCATATATTTT
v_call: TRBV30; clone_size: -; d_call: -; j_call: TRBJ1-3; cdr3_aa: CAWSAGRRGGNTIYF; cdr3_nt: TGTGCCTGGAGTGCCGGCAGGAGAGGGGGAAACACCATATATTTT
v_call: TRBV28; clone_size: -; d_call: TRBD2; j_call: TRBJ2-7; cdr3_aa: CAVLAGATYEQYF; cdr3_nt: TGTGCCGTGCTAGCGGGAGCGACCTACGAGCAGTACTTC
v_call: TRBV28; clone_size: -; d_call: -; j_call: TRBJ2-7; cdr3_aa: CASSNFPYEQYF; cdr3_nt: TGTGCCAGCAGCAACTTCCCCTACGAGCAGTACTTC
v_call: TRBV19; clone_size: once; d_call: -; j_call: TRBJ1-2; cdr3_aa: CASSNRTGYTF; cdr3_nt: TGTGCCAGTAGTAACAGGACTGGCTACACCTTC
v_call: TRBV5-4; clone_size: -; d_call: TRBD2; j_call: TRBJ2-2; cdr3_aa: CASSLDLTREGTGELFF; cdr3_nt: TGTGCCAGCAGCTTGGACTTGACGCGGGAGGGTACCGGGGAGCTGTTTTTT
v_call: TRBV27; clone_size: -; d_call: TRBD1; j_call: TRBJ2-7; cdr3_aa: CASSLVGQGPYEQYF; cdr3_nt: TGTGCCAGCAGTTTAGTCGGACAGGGTCCCTACGAGCAGTACTTC
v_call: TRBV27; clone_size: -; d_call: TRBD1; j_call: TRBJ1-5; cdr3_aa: CASKGQVNQPQHF; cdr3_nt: TGTGCCAGCAAGGGACAGGTCAATCAGCCCCAGCATTTT
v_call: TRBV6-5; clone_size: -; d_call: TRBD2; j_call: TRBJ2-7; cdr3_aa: CASRGGTNYEQYF; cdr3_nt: TGTGCCAGCAGGGGGGGGACCAACTACGAGCAGTACTTC
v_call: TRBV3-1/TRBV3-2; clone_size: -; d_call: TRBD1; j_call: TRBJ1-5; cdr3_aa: CASSPRVDRGQYSNQPQHF; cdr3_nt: TGTGCCAGCAGCCCAAGAGTAGACAGGGGACAATATAGCAATCAGCCCCAGCATTTT
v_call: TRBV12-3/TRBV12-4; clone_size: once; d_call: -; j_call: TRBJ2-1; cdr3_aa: CASSLGGNEQFF; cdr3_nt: TGTGCCAGCAGTTTAGGCGGGAATGAGCAGTTCTTC
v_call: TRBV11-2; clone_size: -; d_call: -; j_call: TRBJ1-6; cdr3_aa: CASSLGGVTNNSPLHF; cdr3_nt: TGTGCCAGCAGCTTAGGGGGGGTAACGAATAATTCACCCCTCCACTTT
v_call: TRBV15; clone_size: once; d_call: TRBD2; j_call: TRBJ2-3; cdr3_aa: CATSRDRNRWPSGFDTQYF; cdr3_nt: TGTGCCACCAGCAGAGACAGGAACCGGTGGCCTAGCGGGTTTGATACGCAGTATTTT
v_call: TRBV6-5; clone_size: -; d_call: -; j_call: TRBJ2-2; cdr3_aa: CASSYSVGGNTGELFF; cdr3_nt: TGTGCCAGCAGTTACTCAGTGGGAGGGAACACCGGGGAGCTGTTTTTT
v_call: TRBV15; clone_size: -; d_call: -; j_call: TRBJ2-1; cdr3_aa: CATSSTPEWGGDNEQFF; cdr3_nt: TGTGCCACCAGCAGTACACCCGAGTGGGGAGGAGACAATGAGCAGTTCTTC
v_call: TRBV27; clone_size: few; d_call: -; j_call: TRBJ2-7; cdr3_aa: CASSFGTSYEQYF; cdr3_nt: TGTGCCAGCAGTTTTGGGACTTCCTACGAGCAGTACTTC
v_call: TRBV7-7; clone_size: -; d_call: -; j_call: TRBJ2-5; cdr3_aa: CASSSLGVWQETQYF; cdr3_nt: TGTGCCAGCAGCTCCCTAGGGGTATGGCAAGAGACCCAGTACTTC
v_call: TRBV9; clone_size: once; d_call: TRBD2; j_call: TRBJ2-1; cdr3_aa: CASNQAGLAVDEQFF; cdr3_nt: TGTGCCAGCAACCAAGCAGGACTAGCAGTCGATGAGCAGTTCTTC
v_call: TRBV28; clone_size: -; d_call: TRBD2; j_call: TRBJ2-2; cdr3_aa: CASSYLAGKGTGELFF; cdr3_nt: TGTGCCAGCAGTTACTTAGCGGGAAAGGGGACCGGGGAGCTGTTTTTT
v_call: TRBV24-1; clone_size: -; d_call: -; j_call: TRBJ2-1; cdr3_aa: CATSDLVAEGYNEQFF; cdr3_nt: TGTGCCACCAGTGATTTGGTAGCGGAGGGCTACAATGAGCAGTTCTTC
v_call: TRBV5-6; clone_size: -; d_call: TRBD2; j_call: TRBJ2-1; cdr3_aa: CASSLALAGGLNEQFF; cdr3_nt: TGTGCCAGCAGCTTGGCCCTAGCGGGAGGACTCAATGAGCAGTTCTTC
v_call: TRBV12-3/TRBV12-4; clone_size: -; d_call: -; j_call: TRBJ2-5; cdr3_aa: CASSTGFQETQYF; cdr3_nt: TGTGCCAGCTCTACAGGGTTTCAAGAGACCCAGTACTTC
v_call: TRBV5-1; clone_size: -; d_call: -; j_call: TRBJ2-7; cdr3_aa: CASSLGRSSYEQYF; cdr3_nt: TGCGCCAGCAGCTTGGGTAGGAGCTCCTACGAGCAGTACTTC
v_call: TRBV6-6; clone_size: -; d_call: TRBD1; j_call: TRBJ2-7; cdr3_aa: CASSYSDRGYEQYF; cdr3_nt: TGTGCCAGCAGTTACTCTGACAGGGGGTACGAGCAGTACTTC
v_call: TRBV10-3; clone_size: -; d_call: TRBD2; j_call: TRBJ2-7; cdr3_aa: CAISEIGTRGEQYF; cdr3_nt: TGTGCCATCAGTGAGATAGGGACTAGAGGGGAGCAGTACTTC